The 14 T cell receptor beta chains below all came from one sample that was sequenced in a study of T cell changes during pregnancy in multiple sclerosis. Using immunoSEQ multiplex PCR, the repertoire was profiled, and TCRdb retains in-frame clones only, with some absent. The sample has about 14,000 clones, roughly nine tenths seen once. Specimen: CD8+ T cells from peripheral blood mononuclear cells, collected after pregnancy. These receptors were obtained from a female donor in good health, enrolled as a control in a pregnancy study.

The chain has TRBV9 and TRBJ2-5, with a possible D match to TRBD2 (5 bases). Trimming removed 4 bases at V and 5 bases at J, with 18 bases between. Looked up from germline, CDR1 is SGDLS and CDR2 is YYNGEE. This CDR3 contains 15 residues. CDR3 loop: CASSHLEGTGETQYF. The DNA for the CDR3 is TGTGCCAGCAGCCACCTAGAGGGAACTGGGGAGACCCAGTACTTC.

V is TRBV9 and J is TRBJ2-5; 11 bases are shared with TRBD2. The CDR3 extends over 16 amino acids. With 0 bases clipped from V and 5 bases from J, the junction kept 6 bases outside the gene matches. From germline, CDR1 is SGDLS and CDR2 YYNGEE. This chain's CDR3 is CASSVGELAGDETQYF. In nucleotides, the CDR3 is TGTGCCAGCAGCGTAGGCGAACTAGCGGGGGATGAGACCCAGTACTTC.

The chain employs TRBV4-1 and TRBJ1-1; TRBD1 is a possible D gene (5 bases). The germline V gene has CDR1 MGHRA and CDR2 YSYEKL. V was pared by 2 bases and J by 0 bases, with 10 bases between. This CDR3 is 15 amino acids long. CDR3 sequence: CASSQQTAMNTEAFF. The CDR3 nucleotides are TGCGCCAGCAGCCAACAGACAGCCATGAACACTGAAGCTTTCTTT.

This chain uses TRBV19 with TRBJ1-1; 7 nucleotides line up with TRBD1. Germline loops: CDR1 LNHDA, CDR2 SQIVND (reference sequence). Trimming removed 6 bases from V and 2 bases from J; junction bases left unmatched: 12. CDR3 length: 16 residues. DNA of the CDR3: TGTGCCAGTAGACGAACGACAGGGTTGAAAAACACTGAAGCTTTCTTT. Its protein is CASRRTTGLKNTEAFF.

The rearrangement joins TRBV28 to TRBJ1-2; 7 bases fit TRBD1. Trimming at V came to 5 bases and at J to 2 bases, leaving 8 bases not matched to a gene. CDR3 length: 15 amino acids. The germline V gene encodes CDR1 MDHEN and CDR2 SYDVKM. DNA for the CDR3: TGTGCCAGCAGTCGCCCTATGACAGGGAACTATGGCTACACCTTC. This translates into CASSRPMTGNYGYTF.

The chain carries TRBV5-1 and TRBJ2-7, with D maybe TRBD2 (7 bases). V was pared by 4 bases and J by 1 base, with 18 bases between. This CDR3 is built from 16 residues. Per germline, CDR1 SGHRS and CDR2 YFSETQ. CDR3 DNA sequence: TGCGCCAGCAGCCCGTTCTCCGGGGGGCTATCCTACGAGCAGTACTTC. Amino acids: CASSPFSGGLSYEQYF.

V usage is TRBV6-5 and J usage is TRBJ2-3; 9 bases match TRBD2. Germline assignment: CDR1 MNHEY and CDR2 SVGAGI. CDR3 length: 15 amino acids. V was clipped by 5 bases and J by 2 bases; unmatched bases: 5. DNA of the CDR3: TGTGCCAGCAGTACCGGGACTAGCACCACAGATACGCAGTATTTT. As protein: CASSTGTSTTDTQYF.

V and J are TRBV7-3 and TRBJ2-1; TRBD2 might be the D (6 bases). Germline assignment: CDR1 SGHTA and CDR2 FQGTGA. Between the trimmed V and J ends, which lost 3 bases and 0 bases, there was a span of 12 bases. This CDR3 has 16 amino acids. CDR3: CASSLGGTASYNEQFF. The DNA of the CDR3 is TGTGCCAGCAGCTTGGGTGGGACTGCCTCCTACAATGAGCAGTTCTTC.

DNA for the CDR3: TGTGCCAGCAGCGCCCGGTATGGAGGGAGGCTAACCTACGAGCAGTACTTC. Protein: CASSARYGGRLTYEQYF. The chain couples TRBV13 to TRBJ2-7; D possibly corresponds to TRBD2 (6 bases). V lost 5 bases and J lost 2, with 22 bases in between. The CDR3 covers 17 residues. The germline V gene encodes CDR1 PRHDT and CDR2 FYEKMQ (reference sequence).

DNA for the CDR3: TGTGCCAGCAGTTATTTGAGGGGGCTCGGGCACACCATATATTTT. The encoded protein is CASSYLRGLGHTIYF. V gene TRBV6-5 combines with J gene TRBJ1-3; 7 bases match TRBD1. The CDR3 sequence is 15 residues long. CDR1 is MNHEY, CDR2 SVGAGI, per germline. V dropped 3 bases and J dropped 8; count of bases not matched to a gene: 10.

This sequence joins TRBV2 and TRBJ1-4, with TRBD1 matching 8 bases. The CDR3 loop spans 14 amino acids. Per the germline V gene, CDR1 is SNHLY and CDR2 is FYNNEI. The V gene end was trimmed by 4 bases and the J gene end by 6 bases; junction bases not matched to a gene: 4. CDR3 sequence (DNA): TGTGCCAGCAGTGGAGGACAGGGCCATGAAAAACTGTTTTTT. It encodes CASSGGQGHEKLFF.

The chain carries TRBV27 and TRBJ2-3; no definite D call. The CDR3 is 13 residues long. V was cut by 1 base and J by 2 bases, with 4 bases left in between. Per germline, CDR1 MNHEY and CDR2 SMNVEV (reference sequence). The CDR3 loop is CASSLFLTDTQYF. The DNA of the CDR3 is TGTGCCAGCAGTTTATTCCTCACAGATACGCAGTATTTT.

As DNA, the CDR3 is TGTGCCAGCAGTTTATTGGCCAACTCTGGAAACACCATATATTTT. Its translation is CASSLLANSGNTIYF. The chain employs TRBV27 and TRBJ1-3; D unclear. V was shortened by 1 base and J by 0 bases, with 7 bases between the two germline ends. The CDR3 covers 15 residues. The germline CDR1 and CDR2 sequences are MNHEY and SMNVEV (reference sequence).

The CDR3 DNA reads TGTGCCAGCAGCTTGGAGTGGGGGACAGGGGTCGGCTACACCTTC. Translated, it gives CASSLEWGTGVGYTF. V usage is TRBV5-6 and J usage is TRBJ1-2; 10 positions match TRBD1. The germline V gene encodes CDR1 SGHDT and CDR2 YYEEEE. The CDR3 runs 15 residues. With V trimmed by 0 bases and J by 8 bases, 7 bases remained unmatched.